Presented here are 5 T cell receptor beta chains from one specimen sequenced in a study of molecular identifiers for immune sequencing clone quantification. A single record per CDR3 protein comes from TCRdb applying MiXCR to the PCR reads. This table has fewer than 350,000 distinct CDR3 sequences, 24% appearing once. The sequencing sample was made of naive CD8+ T cells from blood, with Jurkat cell RNA spiked in. Subset indicated: FACS-sorted CD8+CD4-CCR7+CD45RA+ naive T cells. The receptors were gathered from a human donor in good health. Some libraries in this study had Jurkat cell RNA spiked in.

V and J are TRBV27 and TRBJ2-4, with 13 positions matching TRBD2. CDR3 length: 16 residues. V lost 2 bases, J lost 12 bases, and 10 bases stayed unmatched. Per germline, CDR1 MNHEY and CDR2 SMNVEV (reference sequence). The CDR3 sequence: CASSLGPPGLAGSQYF. DNA for the CDR3: TGTGCCAGCAGTTTAGGACCGCCGGGACTAGCGGGGAGTCAGTACTTC.

The chain carries TRBV27 and TRBJ2-7; 13 bases line up with TRBD2. After removal of 6 bases from V and 7 bases from J, the junction contained 9 bases not matched to a gene. Germline CDR1 and CDR2: MNHEY and SMNVEV (reference sequence). The CDR3 has 15 amino acids. CDR3 in amino acids: CASRPGLAGEAEQYF. CDR3 sequence (DNA): TGTGCCAGCAGGCCCGGACTAGCGGGAGAGGCGGAGCAGTACTTC.

This clonotype was counted a single time. This chain connects TRBV20-1 to TRBJ1-1; no clear D gene. Deletions cut 3 bases from V and 0 bases from J, with 11 bases between. Germline CDR1 reads DFQATT; CDR2 reads SNEGSKA (reference sequence). This CDR3 has 14 amino acids. CDR3: CSASQTRMNTEAFF. The DNA of the CDR3 is TGCAGTGCTAGCCAGACACGGATGAACACTGAAGCTTTCTTT.

V gene TRBV30 combines with J gene TRBJ2-5; 10 bases match TRBD2. The CDR3 extends over 13 amino acids. The V gene's germline CDR1 is GTSNPN and CDR2 SVGIG (reference sequence). Unmatched junction bases numbered 2, after V lost 4 bases and J lost 3 bases. This chain's CDR3 is CAWKGLAEETQYF. CDR3 DNA: TGTGCCTGGAAAGGACTAGCGGAAGAGACCCAGTACTTC.

This clonotype came up many times. This chain uses TRBV7-9 with TRBJ2-7, with D uncertain. Germline V lookup: CDR1 SEHNR, CDR2 FQNEAQ (reference sequence). The CDR3 runs to 14 residues. Trimming removed 1 base from V and 2 bases from J, with 9 bases in between. This CDR3 reads CASSLVESAYEQYF. As DNA, the CDR3 is TGTGCCAGCAGCTTAGTAGAGTCGGCCTACGAGCAGTACTTC. Supplemented by reference TRBV7-9 and TRBJ2-7, the full variable domain reads DTGVSQNPRHKITKRGQNVTFRCDPISEHNRLYWYRQTLGQGPEFLTYFQNEAQLEKSRLLSDRFSAERPKGSFSTLEIQRTEQGDSAMYLCASSLVESAYEQYFGPGTRLTVT.